Each of the 14 T cell receptor beta chains below was sequenced from the same sample in a study of T cells in Graves' hyperthyroidism and ophthalmopathy. RNA transcripts yielded amplified TCR beta CDR3 regions. The TCR CDR3 first-round RT-PCR relied on the HTBI primer set. TCRdb reprocessed the multiplex PCR reads via MiXCR and lists one record per CDR3 protein. This table holds around 500,000 distinct CDR3 sequences, 13% to 15% found once. Source material: blood. The source of these receptors is a young woman with Graves' hyperthyroidism.

This clonotype was observed a handful of times. One end of the junction does not line up with germline, which may come from a read error. The V gene is TRBV30, the J gene TRBJ2-4, with D unresolved. CDR1 is GTSNPN, CDR2 SVGIG, per germline (reference sequence). The length of the CDR3 is 12 residues. In DNA form, the CDR3 reads TGTGTCTGGAGTGGGGTTGTGGGCATTCAGTACTTC. Protein product: CVWSGVVGIQYF.

This clonotype was seen ten or more times. J is TRBJ2-7 and V is TRBV27, with D tentatively TRBD1 (5 bases). Germline lookup yields CDR1 MNHEY and CDR2 SMNVEV (reference sequence). Trimming pared 6 bases from V and 3 bases from J, leaving 12 bases between. The CDR3 spans 13 residues. The CDR3 loop reads CASREVTGYEQYF. For the CDR3, the DNA is TGTGCCAGCAGAGAAGTCACAGGCTACGAGCAGTACTTC.

This clonotype was counted ten times or more. V gene TRBV30 combines with J gene TRBJ1-1, with D perhaps TRBD1 (5 bases). The ends were cut back, 1 base at V and 12 bases at J, with 15 bases in the middle. The V gene's germline CDR1 is GTSNPN and CDR2 SVGIG (reference sequence). This CDR3 has 12 residues. CDR3 sequence reads: CAWSGVSGFTFF. The CDR3 region has the DNA TGTGCCTGGAGTGGGGTATCAGGGTTTACTTTCTTT.

As to this clonotype: Possible read error: a much larger clone is one base away. V is TRBV20-1 and J is TRBJ2-1; D unresolved. This CDR3 spans 13 amino acids. Germline V gene data show CDR1 as DFQATT and CDR2 as SNEGSKA (reference sequence). Written as DNA, the CDR3 is TGCAGTGCTGATGGAGATTTCTACAATGAGCACTTCTTC. This translates into CSADGDFYNEHFF.

This clonotype was recorded a few times. The rearrangement joins TRBV27 to TRBJ2-3; no firm D call. Deletions cut 5 bases from V and 2 bases from J, with 11 bases between. From germline, CDR1 is MNHEY and CDR2 SMNVEV (reference sequence). The CDR3 runs to 14 residues. The CDR3 spells CASSPRTFTDTQYF. The CDR3 region has the DNA TGTGCCAGCAGTCCCCGGACCTTCACAGATACGCAGTATTTT.

This clonotype was seen a few times. The V call is TRBV20-1, the J call TRBJ1-3; unclear D gene. CDR1 is DFQATT, CDR2 SNEGSKA, per germline (reference sequence). The CDR3 spans 17 residues. V gave up 0 bases and J gave up 0 bases, with 15 bases separating them. CDR3 DNA sequence: TGCAGTGCTAGAGATGTCGGTCTCCGTTACTCTGGAAACACCATATATTTT. It yields the protein CSARDVGLRYSGNTIYF.

The sample holds many counts of this clonotype. The CDR3 sequence is CASSGETSEYEQYF. In nucleotides, the CDR3 is TGTGCCAGCTCCGGGGAGACCTCCGAATACGAGCAGTACTTC. V usage is TRBV2 and J usage is TRBJ2-7; D is perhaps TRBD2 (5 bases). CDR1 and CDR2 (germline): SNHLY, FYNNEI. The germline V and J ends were trimmed by 8 bases and 4 bases, with 18 bases remaining between them. This CDR3 is built from 14 residues.

This clonotype was counted ten times or more. The rearrangement joins TRBV2 to TRBJ1-2, with D unresolved. Trimming removed 1 base at V and 5 bases at J, with 5 bases between. Germline V lookup: CDR1 SNHLY, CDR2 FYNNEI. CDR3 size: 12 residues. The CDR3 loop is CASSEVAYGYTF. The CDR3 DNA is TGTGCCAGCAGTGAAGTTGCGTATGGCTACACCTTC.

This clonotype was counted only a few times. The J gene is TRBJ1-5, the V gene TRBV29-1, with no clear D. The CDR3 loop spans 13 amino acids. Germline lookup yields CDR1 SQVTM and CDR2 ANQGSEA. The germline V and J ends were trimmed by 4 bases and 5 bases, with 12 bases remaining between them. The CDR3 reads CSVGGRGHQPQHF. The CDR3 DNA sequence: TGCAGCGTTGGTGGTCGGGGTCATCAGCCCCAGCATTTT.

This clonotype was picked up a small number of times. The rearrangement uses TRBV30 and TRBJ2-7, with a weak D call TRBD2 (5 bases). This CDR3 has 14 amino acids. V lost 2 bases to trimming and J lost 7 bases, with 18 bases between them. Germline V CDR1 and CDR2: GTSNPN, SVGIG (reference sequence). The CDR3 region has the DNA TGTGCCTGGAGTAACGTCCGTGCCGGCGGGGAGCAGTACTTC. Its translation is CAWSNVRAGGEQYF.

In its sample, this clonotype was seen many times. The junction shows a germline mismatch at one end, possibly a read error. The chain combines TRBV27 with TRBJ2-2, with 8 bases fitting TRBD2. The CDR3 has 12 residues. Germline CDR1 and CDR2: MNHEY and SMNVEV (reference sequence). CDR3 in DNA: TGCGCAGCGGGGGAGGGGACCGGGGAGCTGTTTTTT. It encodes CAAGEGTGELFF.

This clonotype was observed a few times. The V call is TRBV27, the J call TRBJ1-1; D is undetermined. The germline V gene encodes CDR1 MNHEY and CDR2 SMNVEV (reference sequence). The V end lost 5 bases, the J end lost 8 bases, and 15 bases lay between the germline ends. The CDR3 has 13 residues. CDR3 bases: TGTGCCAGCAGTCCGCAGACTGCCTGGGAAGCTTTCTTT. This codes for CASSPQTAWEAFF.

This clonotype has more than one count but fewer than ten. The rearrangement links TRBV4-3 to TRBJ2-1; D is uncertain. Trimming took 1 base from V and 5 from J, leaving 9 bases between them. This CDR3 contains 14 residues. Germline lookup yields CDR1 LGHNA and CDR2 YSLEER. CDR3 in amino acids: CASSQASYDNEQFF. Here the CDR3 DNA reads TGCGCCAGCAGCCAAGCCTCGTACGACAATGAGCAGTTCTTC.

The table lists this clonotype with many counts. The DNA for the CDR3 is TGCAGTGCACTCCTGGTGGGCGGGGAAGAGACCCAGTACTTC. As protein: CSALLVGGEETQYF. The chain carries TRBV20-1 and TRBJ2-5; possible D gene TRBD2, 6 bases. The V gene lost 6 bases and the J gene lost 3 bases, with 17 bases spanning the gap. CDR1 is DFQATT and CDR2 is SNEGSKA in the germline V gene (reference sequence). The CDR3 is made up of 14 amino acids.